The 9 T cell receptor beta chains presented below share a single source sample, sequenced in a study of cytomegalovirus exposure and HLA in healthy donors. This table comes from immunoSEQ multiplex PCR, and its TCRdb copy is limited to in-frame clones, with some not included. The table shows approximately 150,000 clones, with roughly 90% occurring only once. Sequenced: PBMCs. The receptors shown here come from a man between 18 and 35 years old in good health and CMV-seropositive.

This sequence joins TRBV4-1 and TRBJ1-5; 7 bases align to TRBD1. Germline CDR1 and CDR2: MGHRA and YSYEKL. There are 15 residues in the CDR3. V lost 2 bases and J lost 1; bases outside the gene matches: 2. The CDR3 nucleotides are TGCGCCAGCAGCCAATTGGGACAGAGCAATCAGCCCCAGCATTTT. Its translation: CASSQLGQSNQPQHF.

J is TRBJ1-1 and V is TRBV18, with 8 bases lining up with TRBD1. The V and J ends lost 4 bases and 5 bases, in that order; junction bases with no gene match: 6. The CDR3 sequence is 14 residues long. Germline V CDR1 and CDR2: KGHSH, LQKENI. CDR3 nucleotides: TGTGCCAGCTCACGGGCGACAGGGGATACTGAAGCTTTCTTT. This gives the protein CASSRATGDTEAFF.

This chain links TRBV2 with TRBJ1-6; D gene uncertain. The CDR3 length is 17 residues. In germline, CDR1 is SNHLY, CDR2 FYNNEI. Trimming took off 5 bases at V and 7 bases at J, with 21 bases between the two ends. CDR3 loop: CASSSSPRDIYNSPLHF. The CDR3 DNA sequence: TGTGCCAGCAGTTCCTCTCCACGAGACATATACAATTCACCCCTCCACTTT.

This chain connects TRBV4-1 to TRBJ1-2; tentatively, D is TRBD1 (6 bases). In germline, CDR1 is MGHRA, CDR2 YSYEKL. Trimming removed 4 bases at V and 0 bases at J, with 12 bases between. The CDR3 has 15 residues. The CDR3 loop is CASSPMDSSNYGYTF. The CDR3 nucleotides are TGCGCCAGCAGCCCCATGGACAGTTCTAACTATGGCTACACCTTC.

The chain uses TRBV29-1 and TRBJ2-5; 7 bases fit TRBD1. This CDR3 spans 15 amino acids. Looked up from germline, CDR1 is SQVTM and CDR2 is ANQGSEA. With V trimmed by 7 bases and J by 2 bases, 13 bases remained unmatched. The CDR3 reads CSAAGQGDLQETQYF. DNA for the CDR3: TGCAGCGCCGCTGGGCAGGGGGATTTACAAGAGACCCAGTACTTC.

The chain employs TRBV7-9 and TRBJ1-2; weak D call: TRBD1 (6 bases). Per germline, CDR1 SEHNR and CDR2 FQNEAQ (reference sequence). V lost 3 bases and J 3 bases, leaving 20 bases between the germline ends. This CDR3 has 17 amino acids. The CDR3 nucleotides are TGTGCCAGCAGCTTTTATCGTAACAGGGTCTTGGACTATGGCTACACCTTC. Translated, it gives CASSFYRNRVLDYGYTF.

There are a few counts of this clone. The chain is built from TRBV2 and TRBJ1-2, with unresolved D. The CDR3 runs 12 residues. In germline, CDR1 is SNHLY, CDR2 FYNNEI. The ends were cut back, 1 base at V and 4 bases at J, with 4 bases in the middle. The CDR3 is CASSEDGYGYTF. The DNA of the CDR3 is TGTGCCAGCAGTGAAGACGGCTATGGCTACACCTTC. Combining the CDR3 with reference TRBV2 and TRBJ1-2 gives the whole variable domain EPEVTQTPSHQVTQMGQEVILRCVPISNHLYFYWYRQILGQKVEFLVSFYNNEISEKSEIFDDQFSVERPDGSNFTLKIRSTKLEDSAMYFCASSEDGYGYTFGSGTRLTVV.

The chain carries TRBV13 and TRBJ2-1, with a tentative D call TRBD2 (5 bases). CDR1 is PRHDT and CDR2 is FYEKMQ in the germline V gene (reference sequence). The CDR3 consists of 14 residues. V gave up 3 bases and J gave up 2 bases, with 8 bases separating them. The CDR3 reads CASSFQRTYNEQFF. In nucleotides, the CDR3 is TGTGCCAGCAGCTTTCAGCGGACCTACAATGAGCAGTTCTTC.

The V gene is TRBV2, the J gene TRBJ2-2; 7 bases fit TRBD2. The J segment lost 6 bases and the V segment lost 3 bases, leaving 1 base of the junction unmatched. The CDR3 totals 13 residues. Germline CDR1 reads SNHLY; CDR2 reads FYNNEI. The CDR3 coding sequence is TGTGCCAGCAGTGACGGGGGGTCCGGGGAGCTGTTTTTT. Its translation: CASSDGGSGELFF.